These 24 T cell receptor beta chains share one sample of origin, sequenced in a study of blood T cell repertoires in COVID-19. The repertoire was sequenced with immunoSEQ multiplex PCR; TCRdb's copy has only in-frame clones and lacks some. The data contain about 190,000 clones, 85% to 90% of them singletons. What was sequenced was PBMCs or T cells enriched from blood (not recorded which). These receptors were taken from a woman in her thirties or forties in a cohort exposed to, infected with or recovered from COVID-19 (not recorded which).

The V gene is TRBV15, the J gene TRBJ1-5; D gene unclear. The germline V and J ends were trimmed by 3 bases and 7 bases, with 13 bases remaining between them. The germline V gene encodes CDR1 LNHNV and CDR2 YYDKDF (reference sequence). The length of the CDR3 is 14 residues. CDR3: CATSSGSPGQPQHF. As DNA, the CDR3 is TGTGCCACCAGCAGCGGGTCCCCGGGGCAGCCCCAGCATTTT.

The chain is built from TRBV2 and TRBJ2-1, with 7 nucleotides matching TRBD1. This CDR3 comprises 14 residues. The V segment lost 6 bases and the J segment 8 bases; nucleotides outside the gene matches: 10. Germline CDR1 and CDR2: SNHLY and FYNNEI. The CDR3 sequence is CASSAWGTADEQFF. The DNA of the CDR3 is TGTGCCAGCAGCGCCTGGGGGACAGCGGATGAGCAGTTCTTC.

The chain uses TRBV12-5 and TRBJ1-5; TRBD1 might be the D (6 bases). The V and J ends lost 1 base and 3 bases respectively, with 16 bases between them. Germline V lookup: CDR1 LGHNT, CDR2 FRNRAP. The CDR3 has 17 amino acids. CDR3 amino acids: CASGLDPTGNANQPQHF. CDR3 nucleotide sequence: TGTGCTAGTGGTTTGGACCCAACAGGGAACGCCAATCAGCCCCAGCATTTT.

This clone was observed a single time. V gene TRBV4-3 combines with J gene TRBJ2-1; tentative D call: TRBD1 (5 bases). The ends were cut back, 0 bases at V and 4 bases at J, with 16 bases in the middle. Germline CDR1 and CDR2: LGHNA and YSLEER. This CDR3 is 17 amino acids long. CDR3 sequence: CASSQDGASSDYNEQFF. The CDR3 region has the DNA TGCGCCAGCAGCCAAGATGGGGCCTCATCAGATTACAATGAGCAGTTCTTC.

The genes are TRBV7-2 and TRBJ2-5, with TRBD2 matching over 7 bases. Germline loops: CDR1 SGHTA, CDR2 FQGNSA. The CDR3 extends over 14 amino acids. V shed 9 bases, J shed 5 bases, and the junction held 12 bases outside the gene matches. The CDR3 DNA reads as TGTGCCAGGAGAGTGGGGAGGGCCCCGGAGACCCAGTACTTC. Its translation: CARRVGRAPETQYF.

The chain is built from TRBV2 and TRBJ1-3; the D gene is possibly TRBD1 (5 bases). The germline gives CDR1 SNHLY, CDR2 FYNNEI. The CDR3 runs 16 residues. The V and J ends lost 7 bases and 0 bases respectively, with 16 bases between them. CDR3 in amino acids: CASNWTRRGSGNTIYF. Here the CDR3 DNA reads TGTGCCAGCAATTGGACAAGAAGGGGCTCTGGAAACACCATATATTTT.

The genes are TRBV15 and TRBJ1-2; D might be TRBD1 (5 bases). Per the germline V gene, CDR1 is LNHNV and CDR2 is YYDKDF (reference sequence). V shed 8 bases and J shed 4 bases, with 17 bases lying between them. There are 14 residues in the CDR3. CDR3 sequence: CATSISRAGYGYTF. The DNA for the CDR3 is TGTGCCACCTCTATATCCAGGGCCGGCTATGGCTACACCTTC. Filled out from reference TRBV15 and TRBJ1-2, the complete variable domain reads DAMVIQNPRYQVTQFGKPVTLSCSQTLNHNVMYWYQQKSSQAPKLLFHYYDKDFNNEADTPDNFQSRRPNTSFCFLDIRSPGLGDTAMYLCATSISRAGYGYTFGSGTRLTVV.

The chain has TRBV28 and TRBJ2-4; TRBD1 aligns across 11 bases. The CDR3 is 18 residues long. Germline CDR1 and CDR2: MDHEN and SYDVKM. With 6 bases clipped from V and 1 base from J, the junction kept 11 bases outside the gene matches. The CDR3 nucleotides read TGTGCCAGCAGCCCCGGGACAGGGGGTGTTTGGGCCAAAAACATTCAGTACTTC. It is translated as CASSPGTGGVWAKNIQYF.

As regards this clone: Other DNA sequences of this sample code for an identical CDR3. The chain couples TRBV5-1 to TRBJ2-3; D possibly corresponds to TRBD2 (6 bases). This CDR3 spans 16 amino acids. The germline V and J ends were trimmed by 0 bases and 8 bases, with 19 bases remaining between them. Germline-derived CDR1 and CDR2 are SGHRS and YFSETQ. The CDR3 region has the DNA TGCGCCAGCAGCTTGGCTGGGACTGGTGGGACGGGTACGCAGTATTTT. Encoded protein: CASSLAGTGGTGTQYF.

The chain carries TRBV5-4 and TRBJ2-1; tentatively, D is TRBD1 (6 bases). CDR1 and CDR2 (germline): SGHNT, YYREEE (reference sequence). Between the trimmed V and J ends, which lost 5 bases and 7 bases, there was a span of 13 bases. The CDR3 is made up of 13 amino acids. This chain's CDR3 is CASRLQGQNEQFF. The CDR3 nucleotides are TGTGCCAGCAGACTACAGGGTCAGAATGAGCAGTTCTTC.

The chain recombines TRBV11-2 with TRBJ2-1, with 7 bases aligning to TRBD2. This CDR3 contains 13 residues. J was trimmed by 6 bases and V by 7 bases; bases with no gene match: 6. From germline, CDR1 is SGHAT and CDR2 FQNNGV. CDR3 nucleotide sequence: TGTGCCAGCACCCCGGGGGGAAGCAATGAGCAGTTCTTC. This codes for CASTPGGSNEQFF.

This chain connects TRBV19 to TRBJ1-4; D gene unclear. The CDR3 extends over 16 amino acids. Germline CDR1 reads LNHDA; CDR2 reads SQIVND (reference sequence). The V gene lost 4 bases and the J gene lost 4 bases, with 16 bases spanning the gap. The DNA of the CDR3 is TGTGCCAGTAGTACGTGGCTAGGTTCTTTTAATGAAAAACTGTTTTTT. It is translated as CASSTWLGSFNEKLFF.

In this sample, this clone turned up a few times. This chain uses TRBV5-1 with TRBJ2-1; D uncertain. The V gene's germline CDR1 is SGHRS and CDR2 YFSETQ. The CDR3 is 16 residues long. V was cut by 7 bases and J by 0 bases, with 17 bases left in between. The DNA for the CDR3 is TGCGCCAGCGGCTCGGCGAGCTGGAGCTCCTACAATGAGCAGTTCTTC. Amino acid sequence: CASGSASWSSYNEQFF.

CDR3 sequence (DNA): TGTGCCAGTAGTACTCGGGACAGGGAGACCCAGTACTTC. Translating it yields CASSTRDRETQYF. The chain joins TRBV19 to TRBJ2-5; 8 bases are a match to TRBD1. The CDR3 runs to 13 residues. The V segment lost 4 bases and the J segment 5 bases; nucleotides outside the gene matches: 3. CDR1 is LNHDA, CDR2 SQIVND, per germline (reference sequence).

This sequence joins TRBV19 and TRBJ1-6; 7 bases are shared with TRBD1. Trimming removed 6 bases from V and 5 bases from J; junction bases left unmatched: 7. CDR3 length equals 15 residues. Germline lookup yields CDR1 LNHDA and CDR2 SQIVND (reference sequence). The CDR3 nucleotides read TGTGCCAGTAGCAAAACAGGGGAGGATAATTCACCCCTCCACTTT. As protein: CASSKTGEDNSPLHF.

The rearrangement links TRBV7-9 to TRBJ2-5, with TRBD1 matching 7 bases. Germline loops: CDR1 SEHNR, CDR2 FQNEAQ (reference sequence). The CDR3 length is 17 residues. After removal of 5 bases from V and 2 bases from J, the junction contained 14 bases not matched to a gene. CDR3 coding DNA: TGTGCCAGCAGCCCGCGACGGTTGGGGACAGCTCAAGAGACCCAGTACTTC. Translated: CASSPRRLGTAQETQYF.

The V call is TRBV6-5, the J call TRBJ2-1; tentatively, D is TRBD1 (6 bases). The CDR3 loop spans 14 amino acids. Trimming took 6 bases from V and 3 from J, leaving 12 bases between them. The germline gives CDR1 MNHEY, CDR2 SVGAGI. The CDR3 coding sequence is TGTGCCAGCAGAGAGCGAGGGGGCTACAATGAGCAGTTCTTC. As protein: CASRERGGYNEQFF.

The rearrangement joins TRBV12-5 to TRBJ1-2, with a weak D call TRBD1 (5 bases). Germline values: CDR1 LGHNT, CDR2 FRNRAP. The CDR3 is 15 residues long. V was shortened by 7 bases and J by 4 bases, with 19 bases between the two germline ends. As DNA, the CDR3 is TGTGCTAGTGTCCCTTCCGGGCTTAGGGGCTATGGCTACACCTTC. Its translation is CASVPSGLRGYGYTF.

The chain combines TRBV5-4 with TRBJ1-3, with 9 bases identical to TRBD1. Germline-derived CDR1 and CDR2 are SGHNT and YYREEE (reference sequence). Trimming took 3 bases from V and 8 from J; bases not matched to a gene: 6. The CDR3 sequence is 14 residues long. The CDR3 sequence: CASSWDRAIDTIYF. DNA of the CDR3: TGTGCCAGCAGCTGGGACAGGGCTATCGACACCATATATTTT.

The rearrangement uses TRBV6-4 and TRBJ1-5, with 7 bases matching TRBD1. Germline loops: CDR1 MRHNA, CDR2 SNTAGT. This CDR3 comprises 14 residues. V was pared by 2 bases and J by 4 bases, with 2 bases of the junction left unmatched. CDR3 DNA: TGTGCCAGCAGTGACGGGACAGATAATCAGCCCCAGCATTTT. As protein: CASSDGTDNQPQHF.

This clone occurred a few times. CDR3 sequence (DNA): TGTGCCAGCAGTGTGGGACAGAGCACAGATACGCAGTATTTT. It translates to CASSVGQSTDTQYF. The chain combines TRBV2 with TRBJ2-3, with 7 bases lining up with TRBD1. V lost 4 bases to trimming and J lost 0 bases; unmatched junction nucleotides: 1. The CDR3 consists of 14 residues. Looked up from germline, CDR1 is SNHLY and CDR2 is FYNNEI.

The genes are TRBV10-1 and TRBJ1-1, with D perhaps matching TRBD1 (5 bases). The V gene lost 10 bases and the J gene lost 4 bases, with 16 bases spanning the gap. Germline CDR1 is WNHNN and CDR2 is SYGVQD (reference sequence). The CDR3 is 13 amino acids. Written as DNA, the CDR3 is TGCGCCAACACCCTTGGAGGGGCCACTGAAGCTTTCTTT. Translating gives CANTLGGATEAFF.

This chain uses TRBV7-2 with TRBJ2-1; maybe TRBD2 (6 bases). The CDR3 runs to 14 residues. Trimming took off 5 bases at V and 4 bases at J, with 12 bases between the two ends. CDR1 SGHTA and CDR2 FQGNSA come from the germline V gene. CDR3 sequence (DNA): TGTGCCAGCAGCCTCGGACTATATTACAATGAGCAGTTCTTC. As protein: CASSLGLYYNEQFF.

This clone has a handful of counts. The rearrangement links TRBV12-3 or TRBV12-4 to TRBJ1-1; D remains ambiguous. The CDR3 is made up of 13 amino acids. Trimming removed 6 bases at V and 6 bases at J, with 14 bases between. Written as DNA, the CDR3 is TGTGCCAGCAGACTCTCAGGAATCGCTGAAGCTTTCTTT. Translating it yields CASRLSGIAEAFF.